These 2 T cell receptor beta chains came from one sample sequenced in a study of neurological immune-mediated disorders. MiXCR, applied by TCRdb to the 5' RACE reads, yields one record per CDR3 protein. The sample has under 80,000 distinct CDR3 sequences; around 5% are singletons. Sequences were obtained from PBMCs. These receptors were collected from a woman aged 45 to 65 with multiple sclerosis.

In this sample, this clonotype turned up many times. The gene calls are TRBV6-6 and TRBJ1-6; D gene ambiguous. The length of the CDR3 is 16 residues. In germline, CDR1 is MNHNY, CDR2 SVGAGI (reference sequence). V lost 2 bases and J lost 14, with 22 bases in between. This CDR3 reads CASSYKRRPGLESLHF. The CDR3 nucleotides read TGTGCCAGCAGTTACAAACGCCGGCCGGGGTTGGAATCCCTCCACTTT.

This clonotype was seen more than once but under ten times. The chain employs TRBV5-1 and TRBJ2-1, with D unclear. This CDR3 contains 13 residues. Germline values: CDR1 SGHRS, CDR2 YFSETQ. Trimming took 5 bases from V and 5 from J, leaving 11 bases between them. The CDR3 is CASSLGSNNEQFF. The CDR3 region has the DNA TGCGCCAGCAGTCTGGGGTCAAACAATGAGCAGTTCTTC.